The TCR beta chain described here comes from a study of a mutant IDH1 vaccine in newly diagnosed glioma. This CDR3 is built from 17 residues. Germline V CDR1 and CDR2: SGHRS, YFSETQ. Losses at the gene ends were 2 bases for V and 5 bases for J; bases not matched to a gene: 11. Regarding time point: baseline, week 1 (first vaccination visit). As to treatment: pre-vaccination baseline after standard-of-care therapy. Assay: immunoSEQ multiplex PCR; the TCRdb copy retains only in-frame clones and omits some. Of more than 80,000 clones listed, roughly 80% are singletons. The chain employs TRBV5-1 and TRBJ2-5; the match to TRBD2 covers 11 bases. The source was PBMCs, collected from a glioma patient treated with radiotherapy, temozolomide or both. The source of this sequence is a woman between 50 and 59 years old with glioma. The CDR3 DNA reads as TGCGCCAGCAGCTTCTTAGCGGGGGGGCCGACAGCCGAGACCCAGTACTTC. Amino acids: CASSFLAGGPTAETQYF. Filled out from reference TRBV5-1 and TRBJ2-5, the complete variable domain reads KAGVTQTPRYLIKTRGQQVTLSCSPISGHRSVSWYQQTPGQGLQFLFEYFSETQRNKGNFPGRFSGRQFSNSRSEMNVSTLELGDSALYLCASSFLAGGPTAETQYFGPGTRLLVL.